The clone carrying this T cell receptor beta chain appeared a single time. Across 20 to 25 US areas, participants ranged in age from 18 to 89 years. Assignment of participants to cohorts was predicated upon participant-reported clinical history. This sample was included in a study of blood T cell repertoires in COVID-19. Turning to the study itself: Italy, Spain and the United States were the sources of the convalescent and acute COVID-19 samples. Sources were T cells, B-cell-depleted T cells, or PBMCs; the material itself was cDNA or gDNA.

Here immunoSEQ multiplex PCR was the method, and the copy in TCRdb shows in-frame clones only, minus some. Counted here are approximately 440,000 clones, about 90% occurring once; the ten biggest clones make up 0.6%. Input material: PBMCs or T cells enriched from blood (not recorded which). The receptor was derived from a man in his late teens or twenties who had recovered from COVID-19.

The DNA of the CDR3 is TGCGCCAGCCGGGGACTAGCGATCGAGCAGTACTTC. Amino acids: CASRGLAIEQYF. The gene calls are TRBV10-2 and TRBJ2-7, with TRBD2 matching 10 bases. There are 12 residues in the CDR3. V lost 8 bases, J lost 6 bases, and 4 bases stayed unmatched. The germline gives CDR1 WSHSY, CDR2 SAAADI.